The 16 T cell receptor beta chains below were found in one sample sequenced in a study of control samples from healthy donors and cancer patients. Profiling relied on immunoSEQ multiplex PCR, and the TCRdb table lists in-frame clones only, not all of them. This table holds around 140,000 clones, over 75% found once. Sequences were obtained from blood. These receptors were taken from a middle-aged man in good health.

The J gene is TRBJ2-3, the V gene TRBV4-2; TRBD2 matches at 7 bases. The CDR3 runs 16 residues. V was clipped by 6 bases and J by 0 bases; unmatched bases: 9. Looked up from germline, CDR1 is LGHNA and CDR2 is YNFKEQ. CDR3 in DNA: TGTGCCAGCAGTCGGGTTGGGGGGGATAGCACAGATACGCAGTATTTT. Translated, it gives CASSRVGGDSTDTQYF.

The chain is built from TRBV3-1 (or the pseudogene TRBV3-2) and TRBJ2-5; the D is unclear. Germline CDR1 is LGHDT and CDR2 is YNNKEL (reference sequence). CDR3 length: 13 residues. Trimming stripped 2 bases from V and 5 bases from J, with 9 bases between. CDR3 loop: CASSQPLAETQYF. In DNA form, the CDR3 reads TGTGCCAGCAGCCAACCTTTAGCCGAGACCCAGTACTTC.

In nucleotides, the CDR3 is TGCGCCAGCAGCCAAGCCCAGTTCCAAGAGACCCAGTACTTC. Residues: CASSQAQFQETQYF. The chain joins TRBV4-1 to TRBJ2-5; D unresolved. The CDR3 is made up of 14 amino acids. V gave up 1 base and J gave up 1 base, with 7 bases separating them. CDR1 is MGHRA and CDR2 is YSYEKL in the germline V gene.

The chain combines TRBV18 with TRBJ1-3, with D unclear. The CDR3 is made up of 15 amino acids. Germline V lookup: CDR1 KGHSH, CDR2 LQKENI. V was pared by 2 bases and J by 0 bases, with 8 bases between. The DNA of the CDR3 is TGTGCCAGCTCACCAACGGGAAGCTCTGGAAACACCATATATTTT. Translation gives CASSPTGSSGNTIYF.

CDR3 DNA sequence: TGTGCCAGTAGTCGGAGGGGGAGAGAGACCCAGTACTTC. Translating gives CASSRRGRETQYF. The chain employs TRBV19 and TRBJ2-5; D tentatively fits TRBD1 or TRBD2 (6 bases each). Per germline, CDR1 LNHDA and CDR2 SQIVND (reference sequence). Trimming removed 5 bases at V and 4 bases at J, with 11 bases between. CDR3 length: 13 residues.

This chain connects TRBV5-4 to TRBJ1-5; D not certain. Trimming cost V 0 bases and J 0 bases, with 7 bases left between them. The germline CDR1 and CDR2 sequences are SGHNT and YYREEE (reference sequence). CDR3 length: 15 residues. The DNA for the CDR3 is TGTGCCAGCAGCTTGGGAGGGTATAGCAATCAGCCCCAGCATTTT. This sequence encodes CASSLGGYSNQPQHF.

This clone appeared once. As DNA, the CDR3 is TGTGCCATCAGTGAGGTAGTGGGATGGAGAAAAGAGACCCAGTACTTC. Translation: CAISEVVGWRKETQYF. The chain carries TRBV10-3 and TRBJ2-5, with unresolved D. This CDR3 is built from 16 residues. Germline V lookup: CDR1 ENHRY, CDR2 SYGVKD. V was clipped by 2 bases and J by 3 bases, with 16 bases between them.

The chain recombines TRBV18 with TRBJ2-1, with D hard to call. The germline CDR1 and CDR2 sequences are KGHSH and LQKENI. This CDR3 region has 12 residues. V lost 0 bases and J 10 bases, leaving 7 bases between the germline ends. CDR3 DNA: TGTGCCAGCTCACCACCAACACTAGAGCAGTTCTTC. Its translation: CASSPPTLEQFF.

This clone was recorded a few times. This chain joins TRBV2 and TRBJ2-5, with 7 bases aligning to TRBD1. In germline, CDR1 is SNHLY, CDR2 FYNNEI. CDR3 size: 13 residues. The ends lost 7 bases at V and 5 bases at J; junction bases unmatched: 7. CDR3 region: CASNRGYGETQYF. For the CDR3, the DNA is TGTGCCAGCAACAGGGGTTACGGGGAGACCCAGTACTTC.

The CDR3, as DNA: TGTGCCATCAGTGATTCAAGGACCAACAATCAGCCCCAGCATTTT. This sequence encodes CAISDSRTNNQPQHF. This chain uses TRBV10-3 with TRBJ1-5; D remains unclear. CDR3 length: 15 amino acids. Trimming stripped 3 bases from V and 3 bases from J, with 12 bases between. Germline values: CDR1 ENHRY, CDR2 SYGVKD.

This chain links TRBV28 with TRBJ2-5; 7 nucleotides align to TRBD2. Per the germline V gene, CDR1 is MDHEN and CDR2 is SYDVKM. This CDR3 has 14 residues. V trimming: 3 bases; J trimming: 2 bases; junction bases outside the gene matches: 3. CDR3 bases: TGTGCCAGCAGTTTTCTAGCGGCACAAGAGACCCAGTACTTC. Its protein is CASSFLAAQETQYF.

The chain joins TRBV29-1 to TRBJ1-3, with D unclear. The CDR3 is 11 residues long. Germline CDR1 SQVTM, CDR2 ANQGSEA. V lost 6 bases, J lost 4 bases, and 7 bases lay in between. The chain's CDR3 is CSVRIGNTIYF. DNA of the CDR3: TGCAGCGTCCGAATCGGAAACACCATATATTTT. Based on the CDR3 plus reference TRBV29-1 and TRBJ1-3, the full variable domain is SAVISQKPSRDICQRGTSLTIQCQVDSQVTMMFWYRQQPGQSLTLIATANQGSEATYESGFVIDKFPISRPNLTFSTLTVSNMSPEDSSIYLCSVRIGNTIYFGEGSWLTVV.

The gene calls are TRBV9 and TRBJ2-5; 9 nucleotides align to TRBD2. Per the germline V gene, CDR1 is SGDLS and CDR2 is YYNGEE. Trimming took 4 bases from V and 6 from J; bases not matched to a gene: 4. The CDR3 is 13 amino acids. CDR3 region: CASSLTSGQTQYF. In DNA form, the CDR3 reads TGTGCCAGCAGCTTGACTAGCGGCCAGACCCAGTACTTC. Complete variable domain (other parts from reference TRBV9 and TRBJ2-5): DSGVTQTPKHLITATGQRVTLRCSPRSGDLSVYWYQQSLDQGLQFLIQYYNGEERAKGNILERFSAQQFPDLHSELNLSSLELGDSALYFCASSLTSGQTQYFGPGTRLLVL.

This clone was detected only a few times. The chain employs TRBV28 and TRBJ1-2; D is possibly TRBD1 (5 bases). V dropped 5 bases and J dropped 6 bases, with 22 bases sitting between them. The CDR3 extends over 16 amino acids. Germline loops: CDR1 MDHEN, CDR2 SYDVKM. CDR3 DNA: TGTGCCAGCAGTACCCCCCCGTCGACAGTCATGAATGGCTACACCTTC. Its translation: CASSTPPSTVMNGYTF.

This clone was found once. V gene TRBV3-1 (or the pseudogene TRBV3-2) combines with J gene TRBJ2-1; 14 bases align to TRBD2. Germline assignment: CDR1 LGHDT and CDR2 YNNKEL (reference sequence). The length of the CDR3 is 15 residues. The V gene end was trimmed by 6 bases and the J gene end by 7 bases; junction bases not matched to a gene: 5. CDR3 coding DNA: TGTGCCAGCAGGACTAGCGGGGGGGAGTGGAATGAGCAGTTCTTC. Translating it yields CASRTSGGEWNEQFF.

The chain couples TRBV6-5 to TRBJ1-2; D call uncertain. V shed 4 bases and J shed 6 bases, with 9 bases lying between them. Germline CDR1 reads MNHEY; CDR2 reads SVGAGI. This CDR3 has 12 residues. CDR3 in amino acids: CASSWGMDGYTF. CDR3 in DNA: TGTGCCAGCAGTTGGGGTATGGATGGCTACACCTTC.